This T cell receptor beta chain was profiled in a study of Ad26.COV2.S vaccination and SARS-CoV-2 variants. Overall study: A participant enrolled in the COV1001 Ad26.COV2.S trial arm provided the sample. Findings of the study overall: The TCR breadth and depth analyses may have understated or missed part of the total T cell responses.

The treatment: around 19 received Ad26.COV2.S at low or high dose, single or two shots; about five received placebo; per-sample allocation not given. The samples date from day 63 after the first vaccine or placebo injection. Boston supplied an adult donor aged 18-55 years. An Ad26 vector carrying the Wuhan-strain SARS-CoV-2 spike served as the vaccine. This clone was seen only a few times. Its antigen is as yet unknown. With 7 bases removed from V and 4 bases from J, the gap between germline ends came to 13 bases. CDR3 length equals 13 residues. Germline CDR1 and CDR2: MNHNY and SVGAGI (reference sequence). Libraries were prepared by immunoSEQ multiplex PCR; TCRdb keeps only in-frame clonotypes and omits some of them. This table has some 390,000 clones, approximately 91% appearing once.

Sequencing used peripheral blood, obtained in a trial of Ad26.COV2.S vaccine versus placebo. The J gene is TRBJ1-1, the V gene TRBV6-6, with D unclear. The source is a person between 18 and 65 years old who received the Ad26.COV2.S COVID-19 vaccine or a placebo. The CDR3 coding sequence is TGTGCCAGCACCCCCCGTGAGGGCACTGAAGCTTTCTTT. Its translation: CASTPREGTEAFF.